The 20 T cell receptor beta chains below were found in one sample sequenced in a study of OX40 agonist ivuxolimab in advanced cancers. TCRdb's copy holds only in-frame clones and misses some; the assay was immunoSEQ multiplex PCR. Of 65,000 to 95,000 clones listed, about nine tenths are singletons. The sequencing used CD4+ or CD8+ T cells sorted from blood, collected in a trial of the OX40 agonist ivuxolimab. The source of these receptors is an adult with an advanced solid tumor such as melanoma, head and neck, liver or kidney cancer.

J is TRBJ1-5 and V is TRBV5-6; unclear D gene. Germline assignment: CDR1 SGHDT and CDR2 YYEEEE. V gave up 0 bases and J gave up 1 base, with 5 bases separating them. This CDR3 is 14 amino acids long. In DNA form, the CDR3 reads TGTGCCAGCAGCTTGGTGGGGAGCAATCAGCCCCAGCATTTT. This sequence encodes CASSLVGSNQPQHF.

The chain carries TRBV4-2 and TRBJ2-2; 9 bases fit TRBD2. V lost 0 bases and J lost 5; bases outside the gene matches: 10. Germline V gene lookup returns CDR1 LGHNA and CDR2 YNFKEQ. This CDR3 comprises 18 residues. CDR3 DNA: TGTGCCAGCAGCCAAGATAGAAGCGGGGGGACAAATACCGGGGAGCTGTTTTTT. Its protein product is CASSQDRSGGTNTGELFF.

This chain joins TRBV5-6 and TRBJ2-7; D might be TRBD1 (5 bases). CDR3 size: 14 residues. Germline CDR1 reads SGHDT; CDR2 reads YYEEEE. V lost 2 bases and J lost 2, with 11 bases in between. The CDR3 here is CASSLVGRAYEQYF. CDR3 in DNA: TGTGCCAGCAGCTTAGTGGGCAGGGCCTACGAGCAGTACTTC. Complete variable domain (other parts from reference TRBV5-6 and TRBJ2-7): DAGVTQSPTHLIKTRGQQVTLRCSPKSGHDTVSWYQQALGQGPQFIFQYYEEEERQRGNFPDRFSGHQFPNYSSELNVNALLLGDSALYLCASSLVGRAYEQYFGPGTRLTVT.

The chain uses TRBV30 and TRBJ2-7; TRBD1 matches at 12 bases. After removal of 5 bases from V and 0 bases from J, the junction contained 11 bases not matched to a gene. CDR3 length equals 17 residues. CDR1 is GTSNPN, CDR2 SVGIG, per germline (reference sequence). In DNA form, the CDR3 reads TGTGCCTGGCCGGGGGACAGGGGGCCCCGGAGCTCCTACGAGCAGTACTTC. Amino acids: CAWPGDRGPRSSYEQYF.

This clone was recorded a few times. This chain uses TRBV28 with TRBJ2-7; TRBD1 matches 8 bases. The CDR3 loop spans 15 amino acids. CDR1 and CDR2 (germline): MDHEN, SYDVKM. V lost 5 bases to trimming and J lost 3 bases; unmatched junction nucleotides: 9. This chain's CDR3 is CASSPSGTGRYEQYF. The CDR3 DNA sequence: TGTGCCAGCAGTCCCTCCGGGACAGGCCGCTACGAGCAGTACTTC.

This chain uses TRBV5-1 with TRBJ1-2; D is perhaps TRBD1 (6 bases). This CDR3 has 13 amino acids. The V and J ends lost 1 base and 8 bases respectively, with 12 bases between them. Germline-derived CDR1 and CDR2 are SGHRS and YFSETQ. The CDR3 DNA reads TGCGCCAGCAGCTTGTGGGGGCAAGGGGGCTACACCTTC. Translating gives CASSLWGQGGYTF.

DNA for the CDR3: TGTGCCAACCAGCGCACAGATACGCAGTATTTT. Protein sequence: CANQRTDTQYF. This rearrangement joins TRBV7-2 to TRBJ2-3; no reliable D call. CDR1 and CDR2 from the germline V gene are SGHTA and FQGNSA. The CDR3 has 11 amino acids. V dropped 10 bases and J dropped 1 base, with 6 bases sitting between them.

This clone was seen only once. The chain recombines TRBV6-6 with TRBJ1-5; 8 nucleotides agree with TRBD1. V was pared by 6 bases and J by 4 bases, with 5 bases of the junction left unmatched. The CDR3 loop spans 14 amino acids. Germline-derived CDR1 and CDR2 are MNHNY and SVGAGI (reference sequence). The CDR3 DNA reads TGTGCCAGCAGATCAGGGGGCCGGAATCAGCCCCAGCATTTT. Its protein product is CASRSGGRNQPQHF.

V is TRBV5-1 and J is TRBJ1-5; 8 nucleotides align to TRBD1. J lost 7 bases, V lost 2 bases, and 5 bases had no gene match. The CDR3 is 14 residues long. Looked up from germline, CDR1 is SGHRS and CDR2 is YFSETQ. CDR3 nucleotides: TGCGCCAGCAGCTTAGACAGGGGCGGACAGCCCCAGCATTTT. Amino acid sequence: CASSLDRGGQPQHF. Full variable domain (remainder filled in from reference TRBV5-1 and TRBJ1-5): KAGVTQTPRYLIKTRGQQVTLSCSPISGHRSVSWYQQTPGQGLQFLFEYFSETQRNKGNFPGRFSGRQFSNSRSEMNVSTLELGDSALYLCASSLDRGGQPQHFGDGTRLSIL.

Of note for this clone: The same CDR3 also results from other DNA sequences found in this sample. This chain connects TRBV6-5 to TRBJ2-2; D remains unclear. Germline V gives CDR1 MNHEY, CDR2 SVGAGI. Trimming removed 5 bases from V and 4 bases from J, with 5 bases in between. The CDR3 is 12 residues long. The CDR3 spells CASSRVTGELFF. The CDR3 DNA sequence: TGTGCCAGCAGTAGAGTCACCGGGGAGCTGTTTTTT.

The V gene is TRBV4-3, the J gene TRBJ2-3; the match to TRBD2 covers 11 bases. The CDR3 is 17 amino acids. V shed 2 bases and J 3 bases; nucleotides not matched to a gene: 7. Per germline, CDR1 LGHNA and CDR2 YSLEER. DNA of the CDR3: TGCGCCAGCAGCCAACGGGCTAGCGGGAGGTATACAGATACGCAGTATTTT. It specifies CASSQRASGRYTDTQYF.

Comment on this clone: The junction and the germline gene differ at one end; a read error may be behind it. This sequence joins TRBV12-5 and TRBJ2-3; TRBD2 aligns across 9 bases. The CDR3 is 20 residues long. Germline-derived CDR1 and CDR2 are LGHNT and FRNRAP. The CDR3, as DNA: TGTGCTAGTGGTTTGGTACGTAAGGGGCTAGCGGGAACTAGCACAAATACGCAGTATTTT. Translation gives CASGLVRKGLAGTSTNTQYF.

This clone was observed a single time. The gene calls are TRBV6-6 and TRBJ2-1; D remains unclear. CDR1 and CDR2 from the germline V gene are MNHNY and SVGAGI (reference sequence). Trimming removed 6 bases at V and 2 bases at J, with 14 bases between. This CDR3 comprises 15 residues. CDR3 DNA: TGTGCCAGCAGCCCCGTTGAACAGCCCTACAATGAGCAGTTCTTC. Amino acids: CASSPVEQPYNEQFF.

The rearrangement uses TRBV18 and TRBJ1-3, with D possibly being TRBD1 (5 bases). V lost 2 bases, J lost 0 bases, and 14 bases lay in between. Germline V lookup: CDR1 KGHSH, CDR2 LQKENI. The CDR3 extends over 17 amino acids. CDR3 amino acids: CASSPRQNLASGNTIYF. The CDR3 nucleotides read TGTGCCAGCTCACCAAGACAGAACCTGGCCTCTGGAAACACCATATATTTT.

This chain connects TRBV6-1 to TRBJ1-2; D is unclear. CDR1 is MNHNS, CDR2 SASEGT, per germline. This CDR3 comprises 11 residues. The V gene lost 3 bases and the J gene lost 4 bases, with 3 bases spanning the gap. This CDR3 reads CASSDSYGYTF. The CDR3 nucleotides read TGTGCCAGCAGTGACAGCTATGGCTACACCTTC.

The CDR3 spells CASSPSGGVGHEQYF. The CDR3 coding sequence is TGTGCCAGCAGTCCTTCCGGGGGAGTGGGCCACGAGCAGTACTTC. The V call is TRBV6-5, the J call TRBJ2-7; perhaps TRBD2 as D (6 bases). CDR1 and CDR2 from the germline V gene are MNHEY and SVGAGI. This CDR3 contains 15 residues. V lost 5 bases to trimming and J lost 5 bases, with 19 bases between them.

The V and J genes are TRBV28 and TRBJ1-2; no clear D gene. The V end was cut by 6 bases, the J end by 2 bases, with 13 bases between. The CDR3 is 14 residues long. The germline CDR1 and CDR2 sequences are MDHEN and SYDVKM. The CDR3 DNA sequence: TGTGCCAGCAGGTCCCTGGGCCGAAACTATGGCTACACCTTC. Translating it yields CASRSLGRNYGYTF.

This clone was seen a few times. The V call is TRBV10-3, the J call TRBJ1-5; possible D gene TRBD1, 5 bases. Looked up from germline, CDR1 is ENHRY and CDR2 is SYGVKD. The CDR3 totals 13 residues. The V end was cut by 4 bases, the J end by 7 bases, with 11 bases between. The CDR3 DNA follows: TGTGCCATCAGTGGAGCAAGGGACCAGCCCCAGCATTTT. It translates to CAISGARDQPQHF.

The chain couples TRBV7-6 to TRBJ2-5; D uncertain. Judging by the DNA end, TRBJ2-7 fits better; the J call may be wrong. Germline loops: CDR1 SGHVS, CDR2 FNYEAQ. The CDR3 length is 13 residues. CDR3 region: CASSLRQSYEQYF. The CDR3 DNA reads TGTGCCAGCAGCTTAAGGCAGAGCTACGAGCAGTACTTC.

This chain links TRBV20-1 with TRBJ2-3; D not certain. The CDR3 has 10 residues. From germline, CDR1 is DFQATT and CDR2 SNEGSKA (reference sequence). Trimming removed 6 bases from V and 2 bases from J, with 3 bases in between. Written as DNA, the CDR3 is TGCAGTGCAAACACAGATACGCAGTATTTT. It is translated as CSANTDTQYF.